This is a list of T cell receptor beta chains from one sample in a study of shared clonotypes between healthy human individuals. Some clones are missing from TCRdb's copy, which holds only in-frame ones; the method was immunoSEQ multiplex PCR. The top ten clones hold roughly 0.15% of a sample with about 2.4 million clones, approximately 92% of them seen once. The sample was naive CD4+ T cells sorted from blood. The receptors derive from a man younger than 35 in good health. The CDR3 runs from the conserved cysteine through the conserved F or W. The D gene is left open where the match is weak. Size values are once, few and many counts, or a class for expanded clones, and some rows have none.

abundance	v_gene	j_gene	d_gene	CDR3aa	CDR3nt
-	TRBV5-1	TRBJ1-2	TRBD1	CASSRLQGNYGYTF	TGCGCCAGCAGTCGTTTACAGGGGAACTATGGCTACACCTTC
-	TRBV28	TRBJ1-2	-	CASLSGGLDGYTF	TGTGCCAGCTTGTCGGGGGGTTTGGATGGCTACACCTTC
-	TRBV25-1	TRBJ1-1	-	CASSGGKGTRAFF	TGTGCCAGCAGTGGCGGTAAGGGCACCAGAGCTTTCTTT
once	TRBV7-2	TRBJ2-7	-	CASSLTGSPSSYEQYF	TGTGCCAGCAGCTTAACCGGCTCCCCTAGCTCCTACGAGCAGTACTTC
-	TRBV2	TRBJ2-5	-	CASSPEETQYF	TGTGCCAGCAGCCCAGAAGAGACCCAGTACTTC
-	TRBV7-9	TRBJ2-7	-	CASSLGGTLAYEQYF	TGTGCCAGCAGCTTAGGGGGTACTTTAGCCTACGAGCAGTACTTC
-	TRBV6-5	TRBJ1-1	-	CASSYRGNEAFF	TGTGCCAGCAGTTACCGGGGGAATGAAGCTTTCTTT
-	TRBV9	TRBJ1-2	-	CASSSSALYGYTF	TGTGCCAGCAGTTCCTCCGCTCTCTATGGCTACACCTTC
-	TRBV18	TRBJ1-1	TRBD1	CASSPTPSTGITEAFF	TGTGCCAGCTCACCTACCCCTTCGACAGGGATAACTGAAGCTTTCTTT
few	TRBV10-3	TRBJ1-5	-	CAISPQVNQPQHF	TGTGCCATCAGCCCACAGGTCAATCAGCCCCAGCATTTT